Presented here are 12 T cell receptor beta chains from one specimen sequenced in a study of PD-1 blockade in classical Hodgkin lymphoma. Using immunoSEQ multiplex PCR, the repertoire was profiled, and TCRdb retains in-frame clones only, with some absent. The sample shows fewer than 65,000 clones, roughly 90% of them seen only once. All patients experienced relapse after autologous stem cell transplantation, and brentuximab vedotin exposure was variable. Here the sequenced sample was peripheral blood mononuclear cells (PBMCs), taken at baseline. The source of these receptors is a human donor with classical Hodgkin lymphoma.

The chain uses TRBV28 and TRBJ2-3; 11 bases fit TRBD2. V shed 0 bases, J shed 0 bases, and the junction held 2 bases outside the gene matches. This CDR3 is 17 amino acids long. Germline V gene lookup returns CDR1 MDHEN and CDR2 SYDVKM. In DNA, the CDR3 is TGTGCCAGCAGTTTATGGGGACTAGCGGAAAGCACAGATACGCAGTATTTT. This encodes CASSLWGLAESTDTQYF. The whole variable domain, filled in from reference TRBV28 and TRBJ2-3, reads DVKVTQSSRYLVKRTGEKVFLECVQDMDHENMFWYRQDPGLGLRLIYFSYDVKMKEKGDIPEGYSVSREKKERFSLILESASTNQTSMYLCASSLWGLAESTDTQYFGPGTRLTVL.

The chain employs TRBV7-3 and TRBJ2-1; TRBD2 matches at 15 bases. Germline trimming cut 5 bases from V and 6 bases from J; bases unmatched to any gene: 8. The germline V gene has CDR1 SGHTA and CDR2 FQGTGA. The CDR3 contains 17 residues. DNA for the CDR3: TGTGCCAGCAGCATCACTCCGGGACTAGCGGGAGGCAATGAGCAGTTCTTC. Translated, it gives CASSITPGLAGGNEQFF.

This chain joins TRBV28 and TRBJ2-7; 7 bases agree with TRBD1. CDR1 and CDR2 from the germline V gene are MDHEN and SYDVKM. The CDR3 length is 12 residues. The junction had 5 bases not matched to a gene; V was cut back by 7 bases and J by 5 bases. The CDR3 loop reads CASTRGRDEQYF. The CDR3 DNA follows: TGTGCCAGCACGAGGGGGCGGGACGAGCAGTACTTC.

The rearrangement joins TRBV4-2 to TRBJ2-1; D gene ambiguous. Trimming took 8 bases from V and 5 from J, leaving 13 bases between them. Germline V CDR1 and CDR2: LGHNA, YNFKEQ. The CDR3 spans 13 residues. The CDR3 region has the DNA TGTGCCAGCCAAGTAGCAGGTCACAATGAGCAGTTCTTC. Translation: CASQVAGHNEQFF.

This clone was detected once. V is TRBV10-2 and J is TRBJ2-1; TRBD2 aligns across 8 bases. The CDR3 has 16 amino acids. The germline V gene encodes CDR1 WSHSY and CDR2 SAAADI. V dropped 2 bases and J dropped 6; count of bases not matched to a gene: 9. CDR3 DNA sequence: TGCGCCAGCAGTGAGACCTATCGGACTAGCCGCAATGAGCAGTTCTTC. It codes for CASSETYRTSRNEQFF.

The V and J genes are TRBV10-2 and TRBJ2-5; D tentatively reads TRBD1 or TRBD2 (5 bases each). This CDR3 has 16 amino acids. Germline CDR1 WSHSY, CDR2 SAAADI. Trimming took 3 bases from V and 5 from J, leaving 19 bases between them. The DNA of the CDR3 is TGCGCCAGCAGTGAAAGTTGGGACGGAGGCTGGGAGACCCAGTACTTC. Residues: CASSESWDGGWETQYF.

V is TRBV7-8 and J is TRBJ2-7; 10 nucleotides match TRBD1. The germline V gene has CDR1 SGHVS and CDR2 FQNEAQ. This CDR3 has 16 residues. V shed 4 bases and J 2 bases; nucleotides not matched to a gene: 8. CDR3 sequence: CASSSTDRGPAYEQYF. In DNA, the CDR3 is TGTGCCAGCAGCTCAACCGACAGGGGGCCCGCCTACGAGCAGTACTTC.

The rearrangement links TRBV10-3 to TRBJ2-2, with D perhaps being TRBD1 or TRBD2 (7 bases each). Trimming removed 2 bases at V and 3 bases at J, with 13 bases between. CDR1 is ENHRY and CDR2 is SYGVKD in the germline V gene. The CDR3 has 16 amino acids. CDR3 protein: CAISEAGGAYTGELFF. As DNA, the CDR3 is TGTGCCATCAGTGAGGCAGGGGGGGCGTACACCGGGGAGCTGTTTTTT.

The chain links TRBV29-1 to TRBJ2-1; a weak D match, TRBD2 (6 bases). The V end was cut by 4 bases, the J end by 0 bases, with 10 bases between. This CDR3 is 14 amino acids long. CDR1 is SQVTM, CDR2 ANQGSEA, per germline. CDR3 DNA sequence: TGCAGCGTTGTCCGGGGGAGCTCCTACAATGAGCAGTTCTTC. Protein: CSVVRGSSYNEQFF.

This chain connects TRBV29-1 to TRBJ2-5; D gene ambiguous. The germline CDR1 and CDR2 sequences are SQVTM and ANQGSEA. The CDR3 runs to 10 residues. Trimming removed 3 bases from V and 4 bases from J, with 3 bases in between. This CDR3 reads CSVEGETQYF. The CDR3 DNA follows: TGCAGCGTTGAGGGAGAGACCCAGTACTTC.

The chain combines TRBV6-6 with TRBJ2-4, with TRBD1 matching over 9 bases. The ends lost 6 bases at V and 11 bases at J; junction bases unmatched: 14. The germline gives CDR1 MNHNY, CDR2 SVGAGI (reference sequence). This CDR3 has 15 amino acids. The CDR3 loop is CASRPPGDRERFQYF. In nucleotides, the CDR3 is TGTGCCAGCAGGCCACCCGGGGACAGGGAAAGGTTTCAGTACTTC.

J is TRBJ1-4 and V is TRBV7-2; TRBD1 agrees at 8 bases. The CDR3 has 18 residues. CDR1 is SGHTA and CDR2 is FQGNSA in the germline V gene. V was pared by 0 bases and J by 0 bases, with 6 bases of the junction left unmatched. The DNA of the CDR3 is TGTGCCAGCAGCTTAGCCAGGGGGCCCGCCTCAACTAATGAAAAACTGTTTTTT. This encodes CASSLARGPASTNEKLFF. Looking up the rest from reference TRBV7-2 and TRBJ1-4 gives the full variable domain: GAGVSQSPSNKVTEKGKDVELRCDPISGHTALYWYRQSLGQGLEFLIYFQGNSAPDKSGLPSDRFSAERTGGSVSTLTIQRTQQEDSAVYLCASSLARGPASTNEKLFFGSGTQLSVL.